These T cell receptor beta chains were read from a single sample in a study of T cell responses to AZD1222 COVID-19 vaccine. The method was immunoSEQ multiplex PCR; TCRdb's version includes in-frame clones alone and lacks a portion of them. The profile shows about 60,000 clones, around 80% of them singletons. The specimen comprised peripheral blood, sampled 28 days after the second AZD1222 dose. These receptors came from an adult who received the AZD1222 COVID-19 vaccine. CDR3s include the opening cysteine and the closing phenylalanine or tryptophan. Fields, in order: J gene, D gene, clone size, V gene, CDR3 DNA, CDR3 protein. The D gene is left open where the match is weak. Clone size appears in some rows only: once, few, many, or a class for an expanded clone.

>TRBJ1-3|-|once|TRBV29-1
TGCAGCGTTGAGGTCGATGTCTCTGGAAACACCATATATTTT
CSVEVDVSGNTIYF
>TRBJ2-5|-|-|TRBV3-1/TRBV3-2
TGTGCCAGCAGCCAATGGGAGGATACTCAAGAGACCCAGTACTTC
CASSQWEDTQETQYF
>TRBJ1-6|-|-|TRBV18
TGTGCCAGCTCAGAGGGACTGAATAATTCACCCCTCCACTTT
CASSEGLNNSPLHF
>TRBJ1-1|-|-|TRBV9
TGTGCCAGCAGCCTCCTGGGGGACTTGGTCACTGAAGCTTTCTTT
CASSLLGDLVTEAFF
>TRBJ2-3|-|few|TRBV5-1
TGCGCCAGCAGCTTGGAACGCTCAGATACGCAGTATTTT
CASSLERSDTQYF
>TRBJ2-2|-|-|TRBV12-3/TRBV12-4
TGTGCCAGCAGTTTAGGTAACACCGGGGAGCTGTTTTTT
CASSLGNTGELFF
>TRBJ2-7|-|few|TRBV27
TGTGCCAGCAGTTTTAACAGGCGGCAGGAGCAGTACTTC
CASSFNRRQEQYF
>TRBJ2-3|TRBD2|-|TRBV6-2/TRBV6-3
TGTGCCAGCAGTTACTCGGTCCGGACTAGTTTAATAGATACGCAGTATTTT
CASSYSVRTSLIDTQYF
>TRBJ2-1|TRBD1|-|TRBV10-3
TGTGCCATCAGCGGGACAGGAGACCCTTCCTACAATGAGCAGTTCTTC
CAISGTGDPSYNEQFF
>TRBJ1-2|TRBD1|few|TRBV29-1
TGCAGCGTTGGGGCGACAGGGGGATTCGATGGCTACACCTTC
CSVGATGGFDGYTF
>TRBJ1-4|-|-|TRBV11-2
TGTGCCAGCAGAAGGTGGGGGAGTAGTAATGAAAAACTGTTTTTT
CASRRWGSSNEKLFF
>TRBJ1-1|-|once|TRBV27
TGTGCCAGCAGTTATCAGGGGAACACTGAAGCTTTCTTT
CASSYQGNTEAFF
>TRBJ1-5|TRBD1|-|TRBV4-1
TGCGCCAGCAGCCAAGATGGGGACAGCCACTGGGGTGGCAATCAGCCCCAGCATTTT
CASSQDGDSHWGGNQPQHF
>TRBJ1-4|-|once|TRBV11-3
TGTGCCAGCAGCTTAGGGAATCAGGCAAATGAAAAACTGTTTTTT
CASSLGNQANEKLFF
>TRBJ1-3|TRBD1|few|TRBV29-1
TGCAGCGTTAGACAGGGGGTTACCCCGTCTGGAAACACCATATATTTT
CSVRQGVTPSGNTIYF
>TRBJ1-6|TRBD1|-|TRBV6-2/TRBV6-3
TGTGCCAGCAGTTACCTCGGGACAGATAATTCACCCCTCCACTTT
CASSYLGTDNSPLHF
>TRBJ2-1|TRBD2|few|TRBV9
TGTGCCAGCAGCGTAACCGAGCGGGGGGCGTACAATGAGCAGTTCTTC
CASSVTERGAYNEQFF
>TRBJ2-7|TRBD1|-|TRBV19
TGTGCCAGTAGTCCGCAGGGGACAGGGACCTACGAGCAGTACTTC
CASSPQGTGTYEQYF
>TRBJ2-2|-|-|TRBV28
TGTGCCAGCAGAAGGACGCACACCGGGGAGCTGTTTTTT
CASRRTHTGELFF
>TRBJ1-2|TRBD1|-|TRBV7-2
TGTGCCAGCAGCCCCGACAGGGTAGTCTATGGCTACACCTTC
CASSPDRVVYGYTF
>TRBJ2-4|-|-|TRBV2
TGTGCCAGCAGTGACGGCCGAGCCAAAAACATTCAGTACTTC
CASSDGRAKNIQYF
>TRBJ2-3|-|-|TRBV28
TGTGCCAGCAGTTTGAGTGCAGATACGCAGTATTTT
CASSLSADTQYF
>TRBJ2-5|-|-|TRBV28
TGTGCCAGCAGTCCCCTCGGGCAGGGGCCAGAGACCCAGTACTTC
CASSPLGQGPETQYF
>TRBJ2-2|-|-|TRBV27
TGTGCCAGCAGCCGAAGGGGGGGGACCACCGGGGAGCTGTTTTTT
CASSRRGGTTGELFF
>TRBJ1-6|-|-|TRBV28
TGTGCCAGCAGTTTAAGTAATTCACCCCTCCACTTT
CASSLSNSPLHF
>TRBJ1-1|-|-|TRBV20-1
TGCAGCTCCGACGAGGCTTTCTTT
CSSDEAFF
>TRBJ1-1|-|-|TRBV6-5
TGTGCCAGCAGTTACGGTTACATGAACACTGAAGCTTTCTTT
CASSYGYMNTEAFF
>TRBJ1-1|-|-|TRBV10-2
TGCGCCAGCTACATCGATCGGGGGAGCACTGAAGCTTTCTTT
CASYIDRGSTEAFF
>TRBJ1-2|-|-|TRBV6-1
TGTGCCAGCAGGGACAGCCTGACCTACTATGGCTACACCTTC
CASRDSLTYYGYTF
>TRBJ1-4|-|-|TRBV6-6
TGTGCCAGCAGTTACAGGGATGAAAAACTGTTTTTT
CASSYRDEKLFF
>TRBJ1-1|-|-|TRBV15
TGTGCCACCAGCAGAGATGCGGGACTCGAAGCTTTCTTT
CATSRDAGLEAFF
>TRBJ1-4|TRBD1|-|TRBV2
TGTGCCAGCAGTTCGGACAGGGGAGAATTGGTGTTTTTT
CASSSDRGELVFF
>TRBJ1-6|TRBD1|-|TRBV3-1/TRBV3-2
TGTGCCAGCAGCCCGGGACAGGATAATTCACCCCTCCACTTT
CASSPGQDNSPLHF
>TRBJ1-4|-|-|TRBV4-2
TGTGCCAGCAGCCAAGATACGACTAATGAAAAACTGTTTTTT
CASSQDTTNEKLFF
>TRBJ1-1|TRBD1|few|TRBV19
TGTGCCAGTAGCGCTGACAGGGGGAACACTGAAGCTTTCTTT
CASSADRGNTEAFF
>TRBJ1-5|-|-|TRBV12-3/TRBV12-4
TGTGCCAGCAGTCTTGGGGTTAATCAGCCCCAGCATTTT
CASSLGVNQPQHF
>TRBJ1-1|-|-|TRBV5-4
TGTGCCAGCAGCTTGGAGTTCCGGACATTGAACACTGAAGCTTTCTTT
CASSLEFRTLNTEAFF
>TRBJ1-1|-|few|TRBV12-3/TRBV12-4
TGTGCCAGCAGTTTCCGGGGCGGCGAAGCTTTCTTT
CASSFRGGEAFF
>TRBJ2-7|TRBD1|-|TRBV18
TGTGCCAGCTCACCAGGACAGGGTTCCTACGAGCAGTACTTC
CASSPGQGSYEQYF
>TRBJ2-5|-|few|TRBV5-1
TGCGCCAGCAGCTTGGAGGGGGGGCCCTTGGAGACCCAGTACTTC
CASSLEGGPLETQYF
>TRBJ2-2|TRBD1|-|TRBV7-3
TGTGCCAGCCAGGGGGCGAACACCGGGGAGCTGTTTTTT
CASQGANTGELFF
>TRBJ1-5|TRBD1|-|TRBV20-1
TGCAGTGCTAGTGCGGACAGGGGCCATCAGCCCCAGCATTTT
CSASADRGHQPQHF
>TRBJ1-2|TRBD1|once|TRBV4-2
TGTGCCAGCAGCTTCCAGGGGGAAGGCTACACCTTC
CASSFQGEGYTF
>TRBJ2-7|-|-|TRBV29-1
TGCAGCGTTGTGGGCAGGGGTTACGAGCAGTACTTC
CSVVGRGYEQYF